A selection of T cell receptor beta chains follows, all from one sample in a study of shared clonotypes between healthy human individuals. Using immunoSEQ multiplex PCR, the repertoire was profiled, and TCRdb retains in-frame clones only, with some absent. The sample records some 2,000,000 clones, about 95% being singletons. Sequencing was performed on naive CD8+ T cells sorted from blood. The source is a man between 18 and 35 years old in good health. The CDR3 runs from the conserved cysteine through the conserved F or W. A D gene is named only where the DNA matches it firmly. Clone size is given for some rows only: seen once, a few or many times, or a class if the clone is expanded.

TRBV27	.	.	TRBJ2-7	TGTGCCAGCAGTTTTGATAGCTCCTACGAGCAGTACTTC	CASSFDSSYEQYF
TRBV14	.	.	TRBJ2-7	TGTGCCAGCAGCCAAGTCGGAGGCTACGAGCAGTACTTC	CASSQVGGYEQYF
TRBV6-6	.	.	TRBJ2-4	TGTGCCAGCAGTTACTCCGGTACCAAAAACATTCAGTACTTC	CASSYSGTKNIQYF
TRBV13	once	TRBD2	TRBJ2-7	TGTGCCAGCAGCTTGGGACTAGCGGGTACCTCCTACGAGCAGTACTTC	CASSLGLAGTSYEQYF
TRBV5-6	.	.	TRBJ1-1	TGTGCCAGCAGCTCGGGCCTTGGAGCTTTCTTT	CASSSGLGAFF
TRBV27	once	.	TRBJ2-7	TGTGCCAGCAGTCTCCAAGTCGGGCTTAGGGGCAGCAGCTCCTACGAGCAGTACTTC	CASSLQVGLRGSSSYEQYF
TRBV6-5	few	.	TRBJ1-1	TGTGCCAGCAGTTACGGGGCGGGCACTGAAGCTTTCTTT	CASSYGAGTEAFF
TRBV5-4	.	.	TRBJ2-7	TGTGCCAGCAGCCCGGACGGCTCCTACGAGCAGTACTTC	CASSPDGSYEQYF
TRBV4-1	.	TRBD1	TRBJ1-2	TGCGCCAGCAGCCAAGAACTACAGGGGGGCTATGGCTACACCTTC	CASSQELQGGYGYTF
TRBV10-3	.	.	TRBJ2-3	TGTGCCATCAGTGAGTTTTTTGGGAGCACAGATACGCAGTATTTT	CAISEFFGSTDTQYF
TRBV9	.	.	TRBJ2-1	TGTGCCAGCAGCGTAGGGGTTACCTACAATGAGCAGTTCTTC	CASSVGVTYNEQFF
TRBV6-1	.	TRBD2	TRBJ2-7	TGTGCCAGCAGTGACCGGAAGGCAAGCTCTAGCGGGAGGGCCTACGAGCAGTACTTC	CASSDRKASSSGRAYEQYF
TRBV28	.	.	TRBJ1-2	TGTGCCAGCAGTTTACGGGCCGCCTTATATGGCTACACCTTC	CASSLRAALYGYTF
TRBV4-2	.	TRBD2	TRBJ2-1	TGTGCCAGCAGCCAAGAGGTAGCTAGCGGGGGGTTCGATGAGCAGTTCTTC	CASSQEVASGGFDEQFF
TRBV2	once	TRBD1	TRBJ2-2	TGTGCCAGCATCCCGGGACAGTACACCGGGGAGCTGTTTTTT	CASIPGQYTGELFF
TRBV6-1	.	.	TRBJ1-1	TGTGCCAGCAGTGAAGCCCCGGGCTACACTGAAGCTTTCTTT	CASSEAPGYTEAFF
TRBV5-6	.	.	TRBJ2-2	TGTGCCAGCAGCTCGGTGGACGCCGGGGAGCTGTTTTTT	CASSSVDAGELFF
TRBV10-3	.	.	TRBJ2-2	TGTGCCATCAGTGGTGGGGGGCTGGACGGGGAGCTGTTTTTT	CAISGGGLDGELFF
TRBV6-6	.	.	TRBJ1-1	TGTGCCAGCACCATAGGGCCGGCTGAAGCTTTCTTT	CASTIGPAEAFF
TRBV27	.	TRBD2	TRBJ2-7	TGTGCCAGCAGTTTCGGCCTAGCGGGGGTCTACGAGCAGTACTTC	CASSFGLAGVYEQYF
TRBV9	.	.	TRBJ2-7	TGTGCCAGCAGCGTCGGCCTAGCCTACGAGCAGTACTTC	CASSVGLAYEQYF
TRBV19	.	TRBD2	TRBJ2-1	TGTGCCAGTAGTATCTTATTGACTAGCATAGATGAGCAGTTCTTC	CASSILLTSIDEQFF
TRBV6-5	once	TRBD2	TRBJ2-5	TGTGCCAGCACCACACTAGCGGGGGCCCAAGAGACCCAGTACTTC	CASTTLAGAQETQYF
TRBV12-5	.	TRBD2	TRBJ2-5	TGTGCTAGTGCCCAGCATGGGGGGGGAGAGACCCAGTACTTC	CASAQHGGGETQYF
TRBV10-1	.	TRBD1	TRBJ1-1	TGCGCCAGCAGATGGACAGGGCGCGGATACACTGAAGCTTTCTTT	CASRWTGRGYTEAFF
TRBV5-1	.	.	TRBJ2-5	TGCGCCAGCAGCTATGAATGGCAAACCCCTGAGACCCAGTACTTC	CASSYEWQTPETQYF
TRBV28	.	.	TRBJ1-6	TGTGCCAGCAGTTACGGGTCGCTCTATTCACCCCTCCACTTT	CASSYGSLYSPLHF
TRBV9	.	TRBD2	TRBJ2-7	TGTGCCAGCAGCATTGGACTAGATGCCTACGAGCAGTACTTC	CASSIGLDAYEQYF
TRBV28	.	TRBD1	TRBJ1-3	TGTGCCAGCAGTTACCGGGACAGGGATATTTCTGGAAACACCATATATTTT	CASSYRDRDISGNTIYF
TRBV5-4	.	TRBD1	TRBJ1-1	TGTGCCAGCAGCTTGGAGGGGGCGCGGGGCACTGAAGCTTTCTTT	CASSLEGARGTEAFF
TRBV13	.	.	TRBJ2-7	TGTGCCAGCAGCTCCCCGACAGGTCCCTACGAGCAGTACTTC	CASSSPTGPYEQYF
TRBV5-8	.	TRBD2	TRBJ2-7	TGTGCCAGCAGCTTTGGGGGGGGCTACGAGCAGTACTTC	CASSFGGGYEQYF
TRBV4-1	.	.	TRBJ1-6	TGCGCCAGCAGCCAAGGCCGCCCTTCACCCCTCCACTTT	CASSQGRPSPLHF
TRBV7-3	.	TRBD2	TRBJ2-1	TGTGCCAGCAGCTCGGGACTAGCGGATTCCAATGAGCAGTTCTTC	CASSSGLADSNEQFF
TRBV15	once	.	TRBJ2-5	TGTGCCACCAGCGGAGAGGCGAGTGGGACCCAGTACTTC	CATSGEASGTQYF